This T cell receptor beta chain was recorded in a study of control samples from healthy donors and cancer patients. From germline, CDR1 is SGHTS and CDR2 YDEGEE. V gave up 6 bases and J gave up 5 bases; unmatched junction bases: 11. The CDR3 has 15 residues. Method: immunoSEQ multiplex PCR; TCRdb's copy keeps in-frame clones and lacks some. The sample holds about 220,000 clones; roughly 94% are singletons and the top ten take less than 1.6%. The sample was blood. The clonotype originates from a man aged 45-65 years in good health. The rearrangement uses TRBV5-8 and TRBJ1-5; 7 bases line up with TRBD1. The CDR3 is CASIKATGIYQPQHF. The CDR3 DNA sequence: TGTGCCAGCATCAAGGCGACAGGGATCTATCAGCCCCAGCATTTT.